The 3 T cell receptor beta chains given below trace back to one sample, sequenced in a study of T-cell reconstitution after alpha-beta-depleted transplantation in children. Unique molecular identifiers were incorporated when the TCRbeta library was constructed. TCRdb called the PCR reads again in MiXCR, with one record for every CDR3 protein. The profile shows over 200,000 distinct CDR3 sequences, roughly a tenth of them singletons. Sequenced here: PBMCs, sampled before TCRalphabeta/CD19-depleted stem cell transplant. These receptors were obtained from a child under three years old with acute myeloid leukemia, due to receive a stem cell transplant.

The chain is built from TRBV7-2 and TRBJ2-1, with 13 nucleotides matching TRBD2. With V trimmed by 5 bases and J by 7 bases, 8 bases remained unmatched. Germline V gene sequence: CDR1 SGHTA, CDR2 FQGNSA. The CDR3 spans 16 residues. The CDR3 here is CASSLRTSGSSNEQFF. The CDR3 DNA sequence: TGTGCCAGCAGCCTTAGGACTAGCGGGAGTTCGAATGAGCAGTTCTTC. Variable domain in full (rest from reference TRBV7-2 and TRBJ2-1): GAGVSQSPSNKVTEKGKDVELRCDPISGHTALYWYRQSLGQGLEFLIYFQGNSAPDKSGLPSDRFSAERTGGSVSTLTIQRTQQEDSAVYLCASSLRTSGSSNEQFFGPGTRLTVL.

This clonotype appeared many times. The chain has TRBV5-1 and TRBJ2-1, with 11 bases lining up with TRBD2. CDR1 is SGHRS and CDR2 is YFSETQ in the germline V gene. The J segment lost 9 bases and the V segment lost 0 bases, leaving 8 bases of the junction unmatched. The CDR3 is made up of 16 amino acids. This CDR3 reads CASSLGGTSGSTEQFF. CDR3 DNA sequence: TGCGCCAGCAGCTTGGGGGGAACTAGCGGGAGTACTGAGCAGTTCTTC. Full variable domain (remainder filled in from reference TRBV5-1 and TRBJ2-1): KAGVTQTPRYLIKTRGQQVTLSCSPISGHRSVSWYQQTPGQGLQFLFEYFSETQRNKGNFPGRFSGRQFSNSRSEMNVSTLELGDSALYLCASSLGGTSGSTEQFFGPGTRLTVL.

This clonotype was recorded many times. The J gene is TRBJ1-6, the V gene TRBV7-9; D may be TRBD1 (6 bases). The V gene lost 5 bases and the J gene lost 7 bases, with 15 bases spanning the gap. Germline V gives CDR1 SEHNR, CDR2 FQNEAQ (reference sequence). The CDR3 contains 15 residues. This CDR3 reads CASSLQGQSNSPLHF. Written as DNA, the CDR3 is TGTGCCAGCAGCCTCCAGGGACAATCAAATTCACCCCTCCACTTT.